These 17 T cell receptor beta chains were sequenced from one sample in a study of shared clonotypes between healthy human individuals. Sequencing used immunoSEQ multiplex PCR; TCRdb keeps in-frame clones, though not all of them. The table includes roughly 500,000 clones, roughly 77% detected once. Input material: PBMCs. The receptor source for this set is a woman aged 40-49 years in good health. Some clones in this sample may be carry-over from other donors' samples.

The table lists this clone with a count of one. The chain is built from TRBV28 and TRBJ2-7; TRBD1 agrees at 10 bases. Looked up from germline, CDR1 is MDHEN and CDR2 is SYDVKM. Trimming removed 4 bases from V and 5 bases from J; junction bases left unmatched: 5. The CDR3 totals 14 residues. Here the CDR3 DNA reads TGTGCCAGCAGTTCGGGACAGGGGACCGACGAGCAGTACTTC. It is translated as CASSSGQGTDEQYF.

The genes are TRBV6-5 and TRBJ1-2; possibly TRBD1 for D (5 bases). Per the germline V gene, CDR1 is MNHEY and CDR2 is SVGAGI. The CDR3 loop spans 16 amino acids. The V end was cut by 0 bases, the J end by 5 bases, with 16 bases between. CDR3: CASSYSGTASGYGYTF. In DNA form, the CDR3 reads TGTGCCAGCAGTTACTCCGGGACGGCTTCTGGGTATGGCTACACCTTC.

The chain is built from TRBV19 and TRBJ2-2; perhaps TRBD2 as D (5 bases). V was clipped by 6 bases and J by 1 base, with 12 bases between them. The germline CDR1 and CDR2 sequences are LNHDA and SQIVND (reference sequence). The CDR3 runs to 15 residues. DNA of the CDR3: TGTGCCAGTAGCCAAGAAAGCGGGAACACCGGGGAGCTGTTTTTT. As protein: CASSQESGNTGELFF.

The rearrangement links TRBV10-3 to TRBJ1-2, with 7 bases that match TRBD1. With 6 bases clipped from V and 1 base from J, the junction kept 11 bases outside the gene matches. CDR3 length equals 16 residues. Germline V CDR1 and CDR2: ENHRY, SYGVKD. The chain's CDR3 is CAISEYRTGNNYGYTF. The DNA for the CDR3 is TGTGCCATCAGCGAATACAGGACAGGAAATAACTATGGCTACACCTTC.

In DNA form, the CDR3 reads TGCAGCGTAGACACCGGACCGGGTCTGGAGCAGTACTTC. It translates to CSVDTGPGLEQYF. The chain joins TRBV29-1 to TRBJ2-7, with D unresolved. CDR3 length: 13 residues. Germline CDR1 is SQVTM and CDR2 is ANQGSEA. Deletions cut 6 bases from V and 7 bases from J, with 19 bases between.

The chain combines TRBV10-3 with TRBJ2-6; D unresolved. This CDR3 spans 15 amino acids. The V gene's germline CDR1 is ENHRY and CDR2 SYGVKD. V was clipped by 3 bases and J by 1 base, with 7 bases between them. The CDR3 protein is CAISDGVSGANVLTF. For the CDR3, the DNA is TGTGCCATCAGTGATGGGGTTTCTGGGGCCAACGTCCTGACTTTC.

V is TRBV28 and J is TRBJ1-6; TRBD1 might be the D (5 bases). The V gene's germline CDR1 is MDHEN and CDR2 SYDVKM. V was pared by 6 bases and J by 7 bases, with 10 bases between. This CDR3 has 13 amino acids. The CDR3 sequence: CASRSNRNSPLHF. The CDR3 nucleotides are TGTGCCAGCAGGTCTAACAGGAATTCACCCCTCCACTTT.

V usage is TRBV2 and J usage is TRBJ2-2; no definite D call. Germline values: CDR1 SNHLY, CDR2 FYNNEI. CDR3 length equals 12 residues. The V gene lost 6 bases and the J gene lost 7 bases, with 9 bases spanning the gap. CDR3 DNA: TGTGCCAGCAGGGCGGATGGCGGGGAGCTGTTTTTT. It is translated as CASRADGGELFF.

J is TRBJ2-1 and V is TRBV6-6; possibly TRBD2 for D (6 bases). Germline loops: CDR1 MNHNY, CDR2 SVGAGI (reference sequence). CDR3 length: 16 residues. V lost 2 bases and J lost 2, with 13 bases in between. As DNA, the CDR3 is TGTGCCAGCAGTTACACCCGGGACTGGGCCTACAATGAGCAGTTCTTC. Amino acid sequence: CASSYTRDWAYNEQFF.

On this clone itself: Other DNA sequences in this specimen translate into the identical CDR3. This rearrangement joins TRBV2 to TRBJ2-3; D gene uncertain. CDR1 is SNHLY and CDR2 is FYNNEI in the germline V gene. There are 11 residues in the CDR3. Trimming left V 4 bases short and J 4 bases short, with 3 bases between. CDR3 protein: CASSGADTQYF. CDR3 sequence (DNA): TGTGCCAGCAGTGGGGCAGATACGCAGTATTTT. The full variable domain, in which reference TRBV2 and TRBJ2-3 provide the parts outside the CDR3, is EPEVTQTPSHQVTQMGQEVILRCVPISNHLYFYWYRQILGQKVEFLVSFYNNEISEKSEIFDDQFSVERPDGSNFTLKIRSTKLEDSAMYFCASSGADTQYFGPGTRLTVL.

This chain joins TRBV10-3 and TRBJ2-3; D is unresolved. CDR1 and CDR2 from the germline V gene are ENHRY and SYGVKD. Trimming stripped 2 bases from V and 2 bases from J, with 14 bases between. CDR3 size: 16 residues. CDR3 amino acids: CAISETLASPTDTQYF. CDR3 bases: TGTGCCATCAGTGAGACCTTGGCCAGCCCCACAGATACGCAGTATTTT.

This clone was seen once. The chain joins TRBV30 to TRBJ1-1, with a tentative D call TRBD1 (6 bases). Between the trimmed V and J ends, which lost 0 bases and 11 bases, there was a span of 16 bases. The germline gives CDR1 GTSNPN, CDR2 SVGIG (reference sequence). The CDR3 contains 13 residues. The CDR3 region is CAWSVGGSWSAFF. CDR3 nucleotide sequence: TGTGCCTGGAGTGTAGGGGGGAGTTGGTCGGCTTTCTTT.

The chain has TRBV5-6 and TRBJ2-5; 7 bases align to TRBD1. This CDR3 comprises 13 residues. V was clipped by 0 bases and J by 6 bases; unmatched bases: 2. The germline V gene has CDR1 SGHDT and CDR2 YYEEEE. The CDR3 DNA follows: TGTGCCAGCAGCTTGGGGACAGGCAAGACCCAGTACTTC. This gives the protein CASSLGTGKTQYF.

The chain joins TRBV4-1 to TRBJ2-5; D is possibly TRBD2 (6 bases). Per the germline V gene, CDR1 is MGHRA and CDR2 is YSYEKL. Trimming left V 3 bases short and J 2 bases short, with 16 bases between. The CDR3 runs to 16 residues. CDR3 in amino acids: CASSHRSLGGQETQYF. The CDR3 DNA follows: TGCGCCAGCAGCCACCGCAGCCTAGGAGGGCAAGAGACCCAGTACTTC.

The rearrangement links TRBV5-1 to TRBJ2-4; D may be TRBD1 (5 bases). The germline V gene has CDR1 SGHRS and CDR2 YFSETQ. V was shortened by 2 bases and J by 8 bases, with 11 bases between the two germline ends. The CDR3 has 13 residues. CDR3 sequence reads: CASSLLQDDIQYF. The CDR3 DNA follows: TGCGCCAGCAGCTTATTACAGGACGACATTCAGTACTTC.

CDR3 amino acids: CASSRARNTEAFF. CDR3 sequence (DNA): TGTGCCAGCAGCCGAGCGCGAAATACTGAAGCTTTCTTT. The J gene is TRBJ1-1, the V gene TRBV7-8, with unresolved D. The CDR3 is 13 amino acids. The germline V gene has CDR1 SGHVS and CDR2 FQNEAQ. Trimming took 5 bases from V and 5 from J, leaving 12 bases between them.

V and J are TRBV11-2 and TRBJ2-3; 7 bases are a match to TRBD2. V dropped 8 bases and J dropped 2; count of bases not matched to a gene: 10. The CDR3 is made up of 15 amino acids. Germline CDR1 reads SGHAT; CDR2 reads FQNNGV. Here the CDR3 reads CASSRGGSYTDTQYF. CDR3 coding DNA: TGTGCCAGCTCGCGCGGGGGATCCTACACAGATACGCAGTATTTT. Full variable domain (missing parts from reference TRBV11-2 and TRBJ2-3): EAGVAQSPRYKIIEKRQSVAFWCNPISGHATLYWYQQILGQGPKLLIQFQNNGVVDDSQLPKDRFSAERLKGVDSTLKIQPAKLEDSAVYLCASSRGGSYTDTQYFGPGTRLTVL.